This T cell receptor beta chain came from a study of T cells after somatic rescue of genetic block. Sequencing used immunoSEQ multiplex PCR; TCRdb keeps in-frame clones, though not all of them. The table lists more than 70,000 clones, approximately 90% of them singletons. Trimming took 7 bases from V and 6 from J, leaving 4 bases between them. Looked up from germline, CDR1 is SEHNR and CDR2 is FQNEAQ (reference sequence). The CDR3 sequence is 10 residues long. V gene TRBV7-9 combines with J gene TRBJ2-1; no firm D call. The sequenced sample was peripheral blood mononuclear cells (PBMCs). This receptor was obtained from a woman between 18 and 30 years old. The DNA of the CDR3 is TGTGCCAGCAACGGCAATGAGCAGTTCTTC. It codes for CASNGNEQFF.